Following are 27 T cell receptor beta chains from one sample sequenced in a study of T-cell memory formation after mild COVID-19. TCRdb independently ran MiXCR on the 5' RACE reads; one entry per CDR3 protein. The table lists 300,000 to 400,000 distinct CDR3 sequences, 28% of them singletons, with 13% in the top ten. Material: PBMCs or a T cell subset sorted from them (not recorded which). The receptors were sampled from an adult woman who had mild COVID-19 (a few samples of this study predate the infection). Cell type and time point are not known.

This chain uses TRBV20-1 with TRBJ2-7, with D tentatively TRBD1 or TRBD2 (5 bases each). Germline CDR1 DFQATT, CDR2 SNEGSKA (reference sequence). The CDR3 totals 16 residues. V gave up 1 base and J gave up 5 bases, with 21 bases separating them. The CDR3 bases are TGCAGTGCTAGAGCCCCGTCGAGGGAAGGGGCGGACGAGCAGTACTTC. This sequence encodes CSARAPSREGADEQYF.

In nucleotides, the CDR3 is TGTGCCAGCGTGGGGACAGGGGGGACAGATCAGCCCCAGCATTTT. This sequence encodes CASVGTGGTDQPQHF. The J gene is TRBJ1-5, the V gene TRBV12-3 or TRBV12-4; 11 bases are a match to TRBD1. The V segment lost 8 bases and the J segment 5 bases; nucleotides outside the gene matches: 8. The CDR3 covers 15 residues.

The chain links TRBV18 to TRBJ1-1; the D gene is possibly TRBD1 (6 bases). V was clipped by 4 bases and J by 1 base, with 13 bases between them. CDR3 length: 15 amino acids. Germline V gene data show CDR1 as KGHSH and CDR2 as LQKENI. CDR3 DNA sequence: TGTGCCAGCTCACTTTTGACAGGAGAGAACACTGAAGCTTTCTTT. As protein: CASSLLTGENTEAFF.

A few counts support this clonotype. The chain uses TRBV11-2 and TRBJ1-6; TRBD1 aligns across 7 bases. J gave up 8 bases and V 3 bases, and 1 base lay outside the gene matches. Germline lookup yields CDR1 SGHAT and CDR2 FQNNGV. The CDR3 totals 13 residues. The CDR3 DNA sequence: TGTGCCAGCAGCTTTACAGGGGATTCACCCCTCCACTTT. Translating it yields CASSFTGDSPLHF.

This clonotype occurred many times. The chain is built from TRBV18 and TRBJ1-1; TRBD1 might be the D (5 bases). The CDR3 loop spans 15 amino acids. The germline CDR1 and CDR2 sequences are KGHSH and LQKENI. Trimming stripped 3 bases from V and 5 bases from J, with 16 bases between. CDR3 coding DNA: TGTGCCAGCTCACCTGCGGGGACTAGAGGGACTGAAGCTTTCTTT. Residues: CASSPAGTRGTEAFF. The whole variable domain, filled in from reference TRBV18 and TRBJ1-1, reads NAGVMQNPRHLVRRRGQEARLRCSPMKGHSHVYWYRQLPEEGLKFMVYLQKENIIDESGMPKERFSAEFPKEGPSILRIQQVVRGDSAAYFCASSPAGTRGTEAFFGQGTRLTVV.

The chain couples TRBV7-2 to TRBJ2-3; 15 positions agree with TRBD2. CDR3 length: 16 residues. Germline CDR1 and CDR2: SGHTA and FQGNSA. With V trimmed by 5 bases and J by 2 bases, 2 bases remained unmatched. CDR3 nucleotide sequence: TGTGCCAGCAGCGGGACTAGCGGGGGGTACACAGATACGCAGTATTTT. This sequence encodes CASSGTSGGYTDTQYF.

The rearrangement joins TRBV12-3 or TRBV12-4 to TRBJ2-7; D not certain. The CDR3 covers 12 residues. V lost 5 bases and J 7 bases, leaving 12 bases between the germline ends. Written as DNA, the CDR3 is TGTGCCAGCAGTGTACATACGTGGGAGCAGTACTTC. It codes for CASSVHTWEQYF.

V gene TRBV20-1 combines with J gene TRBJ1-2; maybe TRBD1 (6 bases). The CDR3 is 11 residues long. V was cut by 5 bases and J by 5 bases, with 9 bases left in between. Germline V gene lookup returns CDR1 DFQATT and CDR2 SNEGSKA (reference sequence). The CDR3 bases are TGCAGTGCTTACAGGGCGTATGGCTACACCTTC. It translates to CSAYRAYGYTF.

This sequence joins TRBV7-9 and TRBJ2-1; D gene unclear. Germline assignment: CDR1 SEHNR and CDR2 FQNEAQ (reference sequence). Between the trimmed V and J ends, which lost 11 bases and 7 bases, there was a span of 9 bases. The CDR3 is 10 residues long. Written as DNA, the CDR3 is TGTGCCTGGGGTCCTAATGAGCAGTTCTTC. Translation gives CAWGPNEQFF.

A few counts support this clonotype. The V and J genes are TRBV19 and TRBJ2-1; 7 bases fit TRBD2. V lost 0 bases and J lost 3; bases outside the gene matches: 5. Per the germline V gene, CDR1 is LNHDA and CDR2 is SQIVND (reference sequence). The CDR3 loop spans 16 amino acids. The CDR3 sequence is CASSIDLSSGYNEQFF. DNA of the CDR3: TGTGCCAGTAGTATAGATCTATCTAGCGGCTACAATGAGCAGTTCTTC.

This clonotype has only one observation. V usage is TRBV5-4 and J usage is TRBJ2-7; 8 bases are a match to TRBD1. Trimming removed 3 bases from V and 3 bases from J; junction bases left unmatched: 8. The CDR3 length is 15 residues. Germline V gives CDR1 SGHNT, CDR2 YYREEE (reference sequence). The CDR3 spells CASSSGTGLYYEQYF. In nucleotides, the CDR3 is TGTGCCAGCAGCTCCGGGACAGGTCTTTACTACGAGCAGTACTTC.

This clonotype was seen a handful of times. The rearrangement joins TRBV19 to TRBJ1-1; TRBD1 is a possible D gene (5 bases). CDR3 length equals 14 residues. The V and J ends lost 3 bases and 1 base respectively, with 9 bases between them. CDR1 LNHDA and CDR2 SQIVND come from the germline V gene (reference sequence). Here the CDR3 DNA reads TGTGCCAGTAGTATCTTCGGGGGGAACACTGAAGCTTTCTTT. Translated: CASSIFGGNTEAFF.

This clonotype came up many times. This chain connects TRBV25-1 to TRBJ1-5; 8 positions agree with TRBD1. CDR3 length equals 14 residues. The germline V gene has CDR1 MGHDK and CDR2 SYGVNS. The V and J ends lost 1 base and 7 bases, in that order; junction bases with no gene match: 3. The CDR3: CASSESTGVQPQHF. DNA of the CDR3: TGTGCCAGCAGTGAATCGACAGGGGTACAGCCCCAGCATTTT.

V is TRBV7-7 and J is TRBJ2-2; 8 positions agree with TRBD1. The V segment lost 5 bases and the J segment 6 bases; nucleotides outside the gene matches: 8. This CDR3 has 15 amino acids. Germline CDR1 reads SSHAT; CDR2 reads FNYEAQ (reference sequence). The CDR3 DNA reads TGTGCCAGCAGCCTCCAGGGGGCTCGGTCCGGGGAGCTGTTTTTT. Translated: CASSLQGARSGELFF.

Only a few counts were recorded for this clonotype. This CDR3 reads CASTPLKREGGYEQYF. The CDR3 DNA follows: TGTGCCAGCACCCCACTAAAGCGGGAGGGCGGCTACGAGCAGTACTTC. The chain recombines TRBV5-6 with TRBJ2-7; 10 bases are a match to TRBD2. The V gene's germline CDR1 is SGHDT and CDR2 YYEEEE. CDR3 length: 16 amino acids. Unmatched junction bases numbered 12, after V lost 6 bases and J lost 3 bases.

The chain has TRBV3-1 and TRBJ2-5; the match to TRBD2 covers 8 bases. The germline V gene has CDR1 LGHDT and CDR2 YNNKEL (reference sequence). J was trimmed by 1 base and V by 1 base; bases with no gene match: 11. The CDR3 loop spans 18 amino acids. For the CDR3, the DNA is TGTGCCAGCAGCCAAGGCCAGCGGGGGAAGGTAGTCCAAGAGACCCAGTACTTC. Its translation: CASSQGQRGKVVQETQYF.

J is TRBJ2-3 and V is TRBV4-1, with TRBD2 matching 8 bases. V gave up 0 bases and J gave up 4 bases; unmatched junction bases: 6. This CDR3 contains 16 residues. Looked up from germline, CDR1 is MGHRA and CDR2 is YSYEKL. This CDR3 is CASSQESGGLPDTQYF. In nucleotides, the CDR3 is TGCGCCAGCAGCCAAGAGAGCGGGGGCCTCCCAGATACGCAGTATTTT.

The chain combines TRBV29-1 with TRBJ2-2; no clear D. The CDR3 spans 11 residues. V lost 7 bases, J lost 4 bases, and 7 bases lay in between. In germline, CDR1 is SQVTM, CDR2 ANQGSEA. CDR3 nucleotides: TGCAGCGGTGACTTCACCGGGGAGCTGTTTTTT. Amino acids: CSGDFTGELFF.

In DNA, the CDR3 is TGTGCCAGCGGGTACGGATTGAACACTGAAGCTTTCTTT. Amino acid sequence: CASGYGLNTEAFF. The chain couples TRBV6-1 to TRBJ1-1; D uncertain. The germline V and J ends were trimmed by 8 bases and 0 bases, with 10 bases remaining between them. The CDR3 has 13 amino acids. Germline lookup yields CDR1 MNHNS and CDR2 SASEGT.

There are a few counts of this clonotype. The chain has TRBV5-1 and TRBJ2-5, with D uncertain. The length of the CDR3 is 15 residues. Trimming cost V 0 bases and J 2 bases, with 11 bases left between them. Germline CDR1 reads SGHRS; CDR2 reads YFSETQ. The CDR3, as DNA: TGCGCCAGCAGCTTGGGAGGTGGAGTTCAAGAGACCCAGTACTTC. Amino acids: CASSLGGGVQETQYF.

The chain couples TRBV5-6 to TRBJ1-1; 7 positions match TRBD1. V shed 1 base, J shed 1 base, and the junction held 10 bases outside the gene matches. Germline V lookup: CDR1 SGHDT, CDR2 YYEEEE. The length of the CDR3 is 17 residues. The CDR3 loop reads CASSLRQGRIWNTEAFF. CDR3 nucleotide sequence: TGTGCCAGCAGCTTGAGACAGGGAAGAATCTGGAACACTGAAGCTTTCTTT. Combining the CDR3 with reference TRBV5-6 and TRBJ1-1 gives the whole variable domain DAGVTQSPTHLIKTRGQQVTLRCSPKSGHDTVSWYQQALGQGPQFIFQYYEEEERQRGNFPDRFSGHQFPNYSSELNVNALLLGDSALYLCASSLRQGRIWNTEAFFGQGTRLTVV.

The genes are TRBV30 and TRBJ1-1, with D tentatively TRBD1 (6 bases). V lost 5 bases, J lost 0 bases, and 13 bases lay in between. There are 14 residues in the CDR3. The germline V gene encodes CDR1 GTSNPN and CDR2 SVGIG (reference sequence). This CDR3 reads CAWDLQGLNTEAFF. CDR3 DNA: TGTGCCTGGGACCTACAGGGATTGAACACTGAAGCTTTCTTT. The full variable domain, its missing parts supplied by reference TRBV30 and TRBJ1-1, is SQTIHQWPATLVQPVGSPLSLECTVEGTSNPNLYWYRQAAGRGLQLLFYSVGIGQISSEVPQNLSASRPQDRQFILSSKKLLLSDSGFYLCAWDLQGLNTEAFFGQGTRLTVV.

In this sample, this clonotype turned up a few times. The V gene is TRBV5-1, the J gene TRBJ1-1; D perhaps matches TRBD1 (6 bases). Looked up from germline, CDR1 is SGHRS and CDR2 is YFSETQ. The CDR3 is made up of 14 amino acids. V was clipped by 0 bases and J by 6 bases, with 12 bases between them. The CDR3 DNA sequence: TGCGCCAGCAGCTTGGTACAGGGCCCCCCTGAAGCTTTCTTT. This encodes CASSLVQGPPEAFF.

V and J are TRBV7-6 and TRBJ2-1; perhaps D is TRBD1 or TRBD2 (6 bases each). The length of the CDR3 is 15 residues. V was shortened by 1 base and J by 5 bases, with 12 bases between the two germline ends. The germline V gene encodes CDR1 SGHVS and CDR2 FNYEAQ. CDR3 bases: TGTGCCAGCAGCTTAGGTCCGGGGGCCAACAATGAGCAGTTCTTC. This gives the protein CASSLGPGANNEQFF.

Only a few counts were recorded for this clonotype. CDR3: CASLVENTIYF. CDR3 bases: TGTGCCTCACTGGTGGAAAACACCATATATTTT. The chain recombines TRBV2 with TRBJ1-3; D ambiguous. Trimming took off 11 bases at V and 6 bases at J, with 11 bases between the two ends. This CDR3 comprises 11 residues. The germline V gene encodes CDR1 SNHLY and CDR2 FYNNEI.

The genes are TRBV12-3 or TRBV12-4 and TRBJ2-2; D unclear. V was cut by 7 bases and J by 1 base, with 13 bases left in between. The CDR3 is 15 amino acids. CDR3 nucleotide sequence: TGTGCCAGCAAGTCGCGACACCTGAACACCGGGGAGCTGTTTTTT. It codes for CASKSRHLNTGELFF.

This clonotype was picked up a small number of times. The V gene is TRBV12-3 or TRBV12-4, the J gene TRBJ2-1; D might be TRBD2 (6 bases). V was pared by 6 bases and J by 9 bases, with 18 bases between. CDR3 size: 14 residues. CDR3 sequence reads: CASSLDPGRSEQFF. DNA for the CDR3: TGTGCCAGCAGCTTGGACCCAGGGAGGAGTGAGCAGTTCTTC.